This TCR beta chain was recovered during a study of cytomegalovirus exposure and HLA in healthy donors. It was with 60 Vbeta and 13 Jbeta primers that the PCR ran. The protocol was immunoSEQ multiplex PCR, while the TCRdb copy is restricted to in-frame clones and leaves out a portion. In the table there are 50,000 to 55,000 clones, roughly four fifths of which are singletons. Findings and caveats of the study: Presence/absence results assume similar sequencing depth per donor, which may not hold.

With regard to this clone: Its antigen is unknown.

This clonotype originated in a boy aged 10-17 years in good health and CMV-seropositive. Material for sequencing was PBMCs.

The CDR3 is CASSYYTTEAFF. For the CDR3, the DNA is TGTGCCAGCAGCTATTACACAACTGAAGCTTTCTTT. V usage is TRBV5-6 and J usage is TRBJ1-1; no clear D. The germline V and J ends were trimmed by 3 bases and 5 bases, with 8 bases remaining between them. This CDR3 has 12 amino acids. Germline-derived CDR1 and CDR2 are SGHDT and YYEEEE.